Included here is one T cell receptor beta chain sequence, with context. No antigen is known for it. Use of 60 Vbeta and 13 Jbeta primers characterized the PCR. The repertoire was sequenced with immunoSEQ multiplex PCR; TCRdb's copy has only in-frame clones and lacks some. The sample lists fewer than 90,000 clones, about 77% occurring once. Germline CDR1 and CDR2: WSHSY and SAAADI. The CDR3 has 12 amino acids. Trimming shortened V by 6 bases and J by 9 bases, and 13 bases separated the two germline ends. The sample belongs to a study of cytomegalovirus exposure and HLA in healthy donors. Each donor was healthy, and each was a bone marrow donor. Notes on the study in general: Many donors shared some public TCRs, even though most TCR sequences were rare. The authors confirmed in vitro that three CMV-associated chains were specific for CMV antigens. Using the classifier, cytomegalovirus status was reportedly diagnosed with high specificity and sensitivity.

This TCR came from a male donor in good health and CMV-seropositive. V gene TRBV10-2 combines with J gene TRBJ2-3; the D gene is possibly TRBD2 (5 bases). Sequences were obtained from PBMCs. The CDR3 region has the DNA TGCGCCAGCAGAGCTGCTCGAGGGACGCAGTATTTT. It codes for CASRAARGTQYF.